Each of the 28 T cell receptor beta chains below was sequenced from the same sample in a study of blood T cells in healthy people across ages (dated by TCRdb to between 2014 and 2017). Library preparation was by 5' RACE. TCRdb shows the sequencer as Illumina HiSeq 2500. A second PCR of roughly 7 to 11 cycles was performed with a sample-barcoded 5' primer and a J-beta primer mix. TCRdb reran the public reads through fastp at Q25 and MiXCR, keeping productive beta chains. Each CDR3 protein gets just one entry, which takes the most common genes and DNA from the rows behind it. Recorded for this sample are about a million distinct CDR3 sequences; just over 50% of them occurred a single time. The ten most abundant clones make up 20% to 25% of the sample. Sample: blood. These receptors originate from an older woman in good health.

This chain links TRBV12-3 or TRBV12-4 with TRBJ2-3, with D perhaps matching TRBD1 (6 bases). The CDR3 has 15 amino acids. V lost 4 bases and J lost 2, with 13 bases in between. The chain's CDR3 is CASSSRDRYTDTQYF. The CDR3 region has the DNA TGTGCCAGCAGTTCCCGCGACAGGTACACAGATACGCAGTATTTT.

The chain joins TRBV28 to TRBJ2-3; 12 nucleotides match TRBD2. In germline, CDR1 is MDHEN, CDR2 SYDVKM. The CDR3 runs 15 residues. V gave up 6 bases and J gave up 6 bases; unmatched junction bases: 7. Written as DNA, the CDR3 is TGTGCCAGCAGGGAACCTAGCGGGAGGGCGGATACGCAGTATTTT. Protein product: CASREPSGRADTQYF.

The chain carries TRBV20-1 and TRBJ2-5; TRBD2 matches 7 bases. Germline CDR1 is DFQATT and CDR2 is SNEGSKA (reference sequence). The CDR3 covers 16 residues. V lost 0 bases, J lost 3 bases, and 10 bases stayed unmatched. CDR3 DNA sequence: TGCAGTGCTAGAGATCGACTAGCTGGCGGGAAAGAGACCCAGTACTTC. Protein sequence: CSARDRLAGGKETQYF.

The chain recombines TRBV28 with TRBJ1-2; 7 nucleotides align to TRBD1. The CDR3 is 13 residues long. Losses at the gene ends were 4 bases for V and 8 bases for J; bases not matched to a gene: 7. CDR1 is MDHEN and CDR2 is SYDVKM in the germline V gene. In nucleotides, the CDR3 is TGTGCCAGCAGTTCGCAGGGGGTGGGAGGCTACACCTTC. This gives the protein CASSSQGVGGYTF.

The rearrangement links TRBV28 to TRBJ2-1, with D possibly being TRBD2 (6 bases). The CDR3 runs 15 residues. Germline V gene lookup returns CDR1 MDHEN and CDR2 SYDVKM. V was shortened by 3 bases and J by 7 bases, with 16 bases between the two germline ends. In nucleotides, the CDR3 is TGTGCCAGCAGTTTTACCCTCCGGAGGGCGAATGAGCAGTTCTTC. It translates to CASSFTLRRANEQFF.

A note on this clonotype: Its ends do not fully match the called genes, so a read error is possible. The chain is built from TRBV18 and TRBJ2-5, with D tentatively TRBD2 (6 bases). CDR3 length equals 13 residues. CDR1 is KGHSH and CDR2 is LQKENI in the germline V gene. This chain's CDR3 is CACSLGGKETQYF. CDR3 nucleotides: TGTGCCTGCTCACTAGGCGGGAAAGAGACCCAGTACTTC.

This clonotype appeared a few times. The genes are TRBV4-2 and TRBJ2-7; weak D call: TRBD2 (6 bases). The germline gives CDR1 LGHNA, CDR2 YNFKEQ. Deletions cut 0 bases from V and 4 bases from J, with 13 bases between. This CDR3 region has 15 residues. CDR3 protein: CASSQDRRDWYEQYF. The CDR3 DNA reads TGTGCCAGCAGCCAAGATAGGCGGGATTGGTACGAGCAGTACTTC.

This clonotype has just a few counts. The V gene is TRBV29-1, the J gene TRBJ2-7; TRBD2 matches at 9 bases. The germline V gene has CDR1 SQVTM and CDR2 ANQGSEA. J gave up 0 bases and V 7 bases, and 7 bases lay outside the gene matches. The CDR3 spans 14 residues. The CDR3 reads CSGGASGDSYEQYF. As DNA, the CDR3 is TGCAGCGGCGGGGCTAGCGGGGACTCCTACGAGCAGTACTTC.

The chain is built from TRBV27 and TRBJ1-2; tentative D call: TRBD1 (5 bases). V was cut by 6 bases and J by 3 bases, with 17 bases left in between. CDR1 MNHEY and CDR2 SMNVEV come from the germline V gene (reference sequence). There are 15 residues in the CDR3. The CDR3 DNA follows: TGTGCCAGCAGGGCTTTGACAGAGATAGACTATGGCTACACCTTC. Translating gives CASRALTEIDYGYTF.

The chain combines TRBV28 with TRBJ2-3, with 10 nucleotides matching TRBD2. V trimming: 7 bases; J trimming: 5 bases; junction bases outside the gene matches: 12. From germline, CDR1 is MDHEN and CDR2 SYDVKM. The CDR3 is 16 amino acids. DNA of the CDR3: TGTGCCAGCAAAGGAAAAAGCGGGAGGGCCTTAGATACGCAGTATTTT. Its protein product is CASKGKSGRALDTQYF.

The chain carries TRBV24-1 and TRBJ2-3; TRBD2 is a possible D gene (5 bases). The CDR3 contains 14 residues. Germline V gene lookup returns CDR1 KGHDR and CDR2 SFDVKD. Trimming cost V 8 bases and J 7 bases, with 18 bases left between them. The CDR3 sequence is CATTSGVAGYTQYF. In DNA form, the CDR3 reads TGTGCCACCACCTCGGGTGTGGCGGGTTATACGCAGTATTTT.

This clonotype showed up just a few times. V and J are TRBV5-1 and TRBJ2-7, with TRBD1 matching over 9 bases. The V gene's germline CDR1 is SGHRS and CDR2 YFSETQ. With 3 bases clipped from V and 0 bases from J, the junction kept 10 bases outside the gene matches. The CDR3 is 17 residues long. The CDR3 DNA is TGCGCCAGCAGCTCGATCGCCGGGACAGGGCCCTCCTACGAGCAGTACTTC. It encodes CASSSIAGTGPSYEQYF.

In nucleotides, the CDR3 is TGTGCCAGCAGTTTATCGCGATCCCTCCACTTT. Residues: CASSLSRSLHF. The J gene is TRBJ1-6, the V gene TRBV28; D is uncertain. The CDR3 extends over 11 amino acids. Germline V gene sequence: CDR1 MDHEN, CDR2 SYDVKM. Trimming cost V 1 base and J 14 bases, with 6 bases left between them.

The rearrangement links TRBV5-5 to TRBJ2-5; D unclear. With 4 bases removed from V and 5 bases from J, the gap between germline ends came to 12 bases. The CDR3 is 13 residues long. Germline CDR1 is SGHKS and CDR2 is YYEKEE (reference sequence). CDR3 coding DNA: TGTGCCAGCAGCCCGGACGGATGGGAGACCCAGTACTTC. It codes for CASSPDGWETQYF.

This clonotype was detected ten times or more. The chain joins TRBV29-1 to TRBJ2-7, with D possibly called TRBD1 or TRBD2 (6 bases each). CDR1 and CDR2 from the germline V gene are SQVTM and ANQGSEA. This CDR3 spans 13 amino acids. Trimming shortened V by 5 bases and J by 7 bases, and 18 bases separated the two germline ends. CDR3 sequence reads: CSVLGGGGGEQYF. The CDR3 DNA is TGCAGCGTTCTCGGGGGAGGAGGGGGTGAGCAGTACTTC.

V is TRBV27 and J is TRBJ2-7, with D possibly being TRBD1 (6 bases). V gave up 3 bases and J gave up 5 bases, with 14 bases separating them. CDR1 MNHEY and CDR2 SMNVEV come from the germline V gene (reference sequence). The CDR3 contains 14 residues. The CDR3 region is CASSFPGQLDEQYF. The CDR3 nucleotides read TGTGCCAGCAGTTTCCCCGGACAGTTAGACGAGCAGTACTTC.

The rearrangement uses TRBV28 and TRBJ1-4, with D unclear. The CDR3 extends over 16 amino acids. The V gene's germline CDR1 is MDHEN and CDR2 SYDVKM. Trimming shortened V by 6 bases and J by 0 bases, and 14 bases separated the two germline ends. This CDR3 reads CASSPAGPTTNEKLFF. In DNA form, the CDR3 reads TGTGCCAGCAGCCCAGCGGGTCCAACAACTAATGAAAAACTGTTTTTT.

This sequence joins TRBV5-1 and TRBJ1-2; unclear D gene. Germline CDR1 reads SGHRS; CDR2 reads YFSETQ. This CDR3 region has 12 residues. Trimming cost V 0 bases and J 8 bases, with 8 bases left between them. The CDR3, as DNA: TGCGCCAGCAGCTTGGGGATGTCCGGCTACACCTTC. It codes for CASSLGMSGYTF. Looking up the rest from reference TRBV5-1 and TRBJ1-2 gives the full variable domain: KAGVTQTPRYLIKTRGQQVTLSCSPISGHRSVSWYQQTPGQGLQFLFEYFSETQRNKGNFPGRFSGRQFSNSRSEMNVSTLELGDSALYLCASSLGMSGYTFGSGTRLTVV.

The J gene is TRBJ1-2, the V gene TRBV20-1, with D tentatively TRBD1 (5 bases). This CDR3 contains 12 residues. The germline CDR1 and CDR2 sequences are DFQATT and SNEGSKA (reference sequence). V dropped 3 bases and J dropped 2 bases, with 7 bases sitting between them. The CDR3 region is CSASDRNYGYTF. Written as DNA, the CDR3 is TGCAGTGCTAGCGACAGAAACTATGGCTACACCTTC.

The chain carries TRBV5-1 and TRBJ2-1; D gene uncertain. Trimming took off 2 bases at V and 10 bases at J, with 19 bases between the two ends. The CDR3 is 15 amino acids. Germline CDR1 is SGHRS and CDR2 is YFSETQ. CDR3 nucleotide sequence: TGCGCCAGCAGCTTAGGTATAGGATTAGGGTCGGAGCAGTTCTTC. Its translation: CASSLGIGLGSEQFF.

V usage is TRBV28 and J usage is TRBJ1-5; no definite D call. CDR1 is MDHEN and CDR2 is SYDVKM in the germline V gene. There are 13 residues in the CDR3. V was trimmed by 7 bases and J by 7 bases, leaving 14 bases between them. CDR3: CASTTPGRQPQHF. The CDR3 nucleotides are TGTGCCAGCACCACCCCGGGGAGACAGCCCCAGCATTTT.

The rearrangement uses TRBV29-1 and TRBJ1-4; no definite D call. V was shortened by 4 bases and J by 0 bases, with 9 bases between the two germline ends. Germline CDR1 is SQVTM and CDR2 is ANQGSEA. CDR3 length equals 14 residues. The CDR3 DNA reads TGCAGCGTTGCCGAATTTGCAACTAATGAAAAACTGTTTTTT. Translating gives CSVAEFATNEKLFF.

This chain joins TRBV29-1 and TRBJ2-1; D gene unclear. Germline CDR1 and CDR2: SQVTM and ANQGSEA. Between the trimmed V and J ends, which lost 6 bases and 10 bases, there was a span of 19 bases. The length of the CDR3 is 13 residues. In DNA form, the CDR3 reads TGCAGCGTAGACCGGGTCCGCAGCAGGGAGCAGTTCTTC. It codes for CSVDRVRSREQFF.

This clonotype turned up a few times. The rearrangement joins TRBV12-3 or TRBV12-4 to TRBJ1-4; perhaps TRBD1 as D (5 bases). The length of the CDR3 is 14 residues. V lost 5 bases and J lost 7, with 14 bases in between. The DNA for the CDR3 is TGTGCCAGCAGTCTAACAAAAAGGGGTGAAAAACTGTTTTTT. Its protein is CASSLTKRGEKLFF.

This clonotype was observed a few times. The V and J genes are TRBV4-1 and TRBJ2-1; D call uncertain. The V gene's germline CDR1 is MGHRA and CDR2 YSYEKL. V lost 1 base to trimming and J lost 7 bases, with 17 bases between them. This CDR3 has 16 residues. The CDR3 sequence: CASSQVPLPGRNEQFF. CDR3 sequence (DNA): TGCGCCAGCAGCCAAGTTCCACTCCCCGGAAGGAATGAGCAGTTCTTC.

The gene calls are TRBV20-1 and TRBJ1-2, with a tentative D call TRBD1 (5 bases). Germline V gives CDR1 DFQATT, CDR2 SNEGSKA (reference sequence). The CDR3 extends over 13 amino acids. V shed 6 bases and J shed 11 bases, with 22 bases lying between them. The CDR3 reads CSAFEQAAVEYTF. CDR3 DNA sequence: TGCAGTGCATTTGAACAGGCGGCCGTGGAATACACCTTC.

In its sample, this clonotype was seen a few times. This chain joins TRBV20-1 and TRBJ2-4; TRBD2 is a possible D gene (5 bases). CDR1 is DFQATT and CDR2 is SNEGSKA in the germline V gene (reference sequence). CDR3 length: 15 residues. V was pared by 2 bases and J by 13 bases, with 24 bases between. The CDR3 region has the DNA TGCAGTGCTAGAAAACCGGAAGTGATGAACGGGGAGCAGTACTTC. It translates to CSARKPEVMNGEQYF.

There are a few counts of this clonotype. The chain links TRBV20-1 to TRBJ1-1; a possible D gene is TRBD1 (6 bases). Trimming shortened V by 6 bases and J by 2 bases, and 16 bases separated the two germline ends. Germline CDR1 is DFQATT and CDR2 is SNEGSKA (reference sequence). This CDR3 spans 14 amino acids. The CDR3 DNA reads TGCAGTGCAAAAATCGAGGGGGTTAACACTGAAGCTTTCTTT. The encoded protein is CSAKIEGVNTEAFF.